This entry lists 30 T cell receptor beta chains sequenced from one sample in a study of blood T cells in healthy people across ages. Then a second PCR, running about 6 to 12 cycles, was carried out with a sample-barcoded 5' primer and a J-beta primer mix. TCRdb ran MiXCR on the 5' RACE reads and lists one entry per CDR3 protein. The sample has some 1 million distinct CDR3 sequences; less than 50% are singletons. Input material: blood. The receptors derive from a woman aged 60 to 75 in good health.

The chain uses TRBV18 and TRBJ1-1; the D gene is possibly TRBD1 (5 bases). Per germline, CDR1 KGHSH and CDR2 LQKENI. The CDR3 length is 13 residues. Trimming removed 8 bases at V and 4 bases at J, with 14 bases between. CDR3 sequence reads: CASGDGGSTEAFF. As DNA, the CDR3 is TGTGCCAGCGGGGACGGGGGGAGCACTGAAGCTTTCTTT.

The gene calls are TRBV20-1 and TRBJ1-2; TRBD1 might be the D (5 bases). The V gene's germline CDR1 is DFQATT and CDR2 SNEGSKA (reference sequence). Trimming removed 3 bases from V and 0 bases from J, with 11 bases in between. This CDR3 comprises 14 residues. The CDR3 DNA reads as TGCAGTGCTAGGAAGGCAGGGTCTAACTATGGCTACACCTTC. Translation: CSARKAGSNYGYTF.

This clonotype was found a few times. In DNA, the CDR3 is TGCGCCAGCAGCCAGCCGGGTACTGAAGCTTTCTTT. Protein: CASSQPGTEAFF. V usage is TRBV5-1 and J usage is TRBJ1-1, with D uncertain. Germline loops: CDR1 SGHRS, CDR2 YFSETQ. Between the trimmed V and J ends, which lost 4 bases and 5 bases, there was a span of 9 bases. This CDR3 is built from 12 residues.

This clonotype was seen a handful of times. The rearrangement links TRBV12-3 or TRBV12-4 to TRBJ2-1, with TRBD2 matching over 13 bases. The CDR3 sequence is 15 residues long. V dropped 5 bases and J dropped 9; count of bases not matched to a gene: 7. As DNA, the CDR3 is TGTGCCAGCAGTCCCCGGACTAGCGGGAGTGGTGAGCAGTTCTTC. This gives the protein CASSPRTSGSGEQFF.

The chain couples TRBV7-8 to TRBJ1-5, with D tentatively TRBD1 (6 bases). From germline, CDR1 is SGHVS and CDR2 FQNEAQ. The CDR3 sequence is 14 residues long. The ends were cut back, 0 bases at V and 7 bases at J, with 10 bases in the middle. The CDR3 sequence is CASSLAQGQQPQHF. The CDR3 nucleotides are TGTGCCAGCAGCTTAGCGCAGGGGCAGCAGCCCCAGCATTTT.

The chain joins TRBV27 to TRBJ2-5, with TRBD2 matching over 9 bases. The J call may be incorrect, as the DNA end agrees better with TRBJ2-1. The V gene's germline CDR1 is MNHEY and CDR2 SMNVEV (reference sequence). The CDR3 consists of 13 residues. The DNA for the CDR3 is TGTGCCAGCCGCGGGGGGGCCCAAGAGACCCAGTTCTTC. Encoded protein: CASRGGAQETQFF.

The V gene is TRBV6-6, the J gene TRBJ1-6; 10 bases are a match to TRBD1. The V gene end was trimmed by 6 bases and the J gene end by 9 bases; junction bases not matched to a gene: 5. Germline lookup yields CDR1 MNHNY and CDR2 SVGAGI (reference sequence). This CDR3 contains 14 residues. This chain's CDR3 is CASRTTGGGSPLHF. The CDR3 DNA follows: TGTGCCAGCAGAACGACAGGGGGCGGTTCACCCCTCCACTTT.

The genes are TRBV27 and TRBJ2-3, with D perhaps being TRBD1 or TRBD2 (5 bases each). The V end was cut by 7 bases, the J end by 1 base, with 9 bases between. This CDR3 is built from 13 residues. From germline, CDR1 is MNHEY and CDR2 SMNVEV (reference sequence). For the CDR3, the DNA is TGTGCCAGCAAATTGGGGGGCACAGATACGCAGTATTTT. It yields the protein CASKLGGTDTQYF.

This clonotype turned up a few times. The chain uses TRBV27 and TRBJ2-3; TRBD2 is a possible D gene (5 bases). CDR1 MNHEY and CDR2 SMNVEV come from the germline V gene (reference sequence). V was clipped by 5 bases and J by 3 bases, with 15 bases between them. The CDR3 consists of 15 residues. The CDR3 DNA follows: TGTGCCAGCAGTGAGGGCCCCGGGTTAACAGATACGCAGTATTTT. Residues: CASSEGPGLTDTQYF.

This rearrangement joins TRBV30 to TRBJ2-7; D is undetermined. Germline CDR1 reads GTSNPN; CDR2 reads SVGIG (reference sequence). V was clipped by 3 bases and J by 2 bases, with 5 bases between them. The CDR3 sequence is 11 residues long. The CDR3 nucleotides are TGTGCCTGGAGGGAACCCTACGAGCAGTACTTC. As protein: CAWREPYEQYF. The variable domain in full, with the rest retrieved from reference TRBV30 and TRBJ2-7, is SQTIHQWPATLVQPVGSPLSLECTVEGTSNPNLYWYRQAAGRGLQLLFYSVGIGQISSEVPQNLSASRPQDRQFILSSKKLLLSDSGFYLCAWREPYEQYFGPGTRLTVT.

This clonotype was found many times. The V gene is TRBV10-3, the J gene TRBJ1-2, with 8 bases fitting TRBD1. V was pared by 0 bases and J by 6 bases, with 6 bases of the junction left unmatched. The CDR3 has 15 residues. Germline V gives CDR1 ENHRY, CDR2 SYGVKD. The CDR3 protein is CAISESQGASNGYTF. CDR3 DNA: TGTGCCATCAGTGAGTCTCAGGGGGCGAGTAATGGCTACACCTTC.

The V call is TRBV5-1, the J call TRBJ2-1, with 15 bases that match TRBD2. With 7 bases clipped from V and 6 bases from J, the junction kept 8 bases outside the gene matches. The CDR3 covers 16 residues. The germline CDR1 and CDR2 sequences are SGHRS and YFSETQ. The CDR3 DNA follows: TGCGCCAGCTTCGGACTAGCGGGAGGGGACACCAATGAGCAGTTCTTC. Protein sequence: CASFGLAGGDTNEQFF.

This clonotype was recorded many times. The V call is TRBV9, the J call TRBJ2-7, with 12 nucleotides matching TRBD2. There are 15 residues in the CDR3. The ends lost 4 bases at V and 5 bases at J; junction bases unmatched: 7. CDR1 SGDLS and CDR2 YYNGEE come from the germline V gene. The CDR3 sequence: CASSPRLAGVDEQYF. The CDR3, as DNA: TGTGCCAGCAGCCCCCGACTAGCGGGAGTCGACGAGCAGTACTTC. The full variable domain, its missing parts supplied by reference TRBV9 and TRBJ2-7, is DSGVTQTPKHLITATGQRVTLRCSPRSGDLSVYWYQQSLDQGLQFLIQYYNGEERAKGNILERFSAQQFPDLHSELNLSSLELGDSALYFCASSPRLAGVDEQYFGPGTRLTVT.

J is TRBJ2-5 and V is TRBV6-9; D is perhaps TRBD2 (6 bases). With 0 bases removed from V and 11 bases from J, the gap between germline ends came to 16 bases. Germline lookup yields CDR1 MNHGY and CDR2 SVAAGI. This CDR3 has 14 residues. CDR3 residues: CASSYSGPCGEQYF. CDR3 coding DNA: TGTGCCAGCAGTTATTCCGGTCCCTGCGGGGAGCAGTACTTC.

This clonotype was picked up many times. V usage is TRBV20-1 and J usage is TRBJ2-5; tentatively, D is TRBD2 (6 bases). Deletions cut 4 bases from V and 7 bases from J, with 10 bases between. The CDR3 extends over 11 amino acids. Germline assignment: CDR1 DFQATT and CDR2 SNEGSKA (reference sequence). The CDR3 coding sequence is TGCAGTGCTACCCTCGGGGGGACCCAGTACTTC. Residues: CSATLGGTQYF.

This clonotype was counted between two and nine times. The genes are TRBV27 and TRBJ1-2; D unclear. Germline lookup yields CDR1 MNHEY and CDR2 SMNVEV (reference sequence). The CDR3 is 12 amino acids. V was trimmed by 6 bases and J by 9 bases, leaving 14 bases between them. The CDR3 DNA reads as TGTGCCAGCAGCTTAGGAGGGAGCAGCTACACCTTC. Residues: CASSLGGSSYTF.

This chain uses TRBV9 with TRBJ2-5; TRBD1 might be the D (5 bases). Per the germline V gene, CDR1 is SGDLS and CDR2 is YYNGEE. The CDR3 consists of 15 residues. The V end lost 0 bases, the J end lost 3 bases, and 12 bases lay between the germline ends. The CDR3 DNA is TGTGCCAGCAGCGTAGCGCAGGGCCTGAAAGAGACCCAGTACTTC. Translating gives CASSVAQGLKETQYF. Complete variable domain (other parts from reference TRBV9 and TRBJ2-5): DSGVTQTPKHLITATGQRVTLRCSPRSGDLSVYWYQQSLDQGLQFLIQYYNGEERAKGNILERFSAQQFPDLHSELNLSSLELGDSALYFCASSVAQGLKETQYFGPGTRLLVL.

This clonotype has a handful of counts. This sequence joins TRBV6-2 or TRBV6-3 and TRBJ2-7; the D is unclear. The germline CDR1 and CDR2 sequences are MNHEY and SVGEGT. The CDR3 is made up of 13 amino acids. V was cut by 4 bases and J by 5 bases, with 12 bases left in between. This CDR3 reads CASSFRASHEQYF. CDR3 sequence (DNA): TGTGCCAGCAGTTTTCGAGCGAGCCACGAGCAGTACTTC.

The chain joins TRBV4-2 to TRBJ2-7, with D possibly matching TRBD2 (5 bases). Germline CDR1 is LGHNA and CDR2 is YNFKEQ. This CDR3 has 14 amino acids. The V and J ends lost 5 bases and 2 bases respectively, with 13 bases between them. The CDR3 coding sequence is TGTGCCAGCAGCGTTGAGGGCGAGGCCTACGAGCAGTACTTC. This translates into CASSVEGEAYEQYF.

In its sample, this clonotype was seen many times. The chain employs TRBV6-1 and TRBJ2-3; 7 nucleotides line up with TRBD2. Germline trimming cut 5 bases from V and 4 bases from J; bases unmatched to any gene: 6. CDR1 MNHNS and CDR2 SASEGT come from the germline V gene. The length of the CDR3 is 14 residues. CDR3 region: CASSPGGGSDTQYF. The CDR3 coding sequence is TGTGCCAGCAGTCCCGGCGGGGGTTCAGATACGCAGTATTTT.

This chain connects TRBV27 to TRBJ2-7, with 10 bases lining up with TRBD1. This CDR3 region has 15 residues. V lost 2 bases and J lost 2; bases outside the gene matches: 3. Germline loops: CDR1 MNHEY, CDR2 SMNVEV (reference sequence). CDR3 in DNA: TGTGCCAGCAGTTTACGACAGGGGGCAACCTACGAGCAGTACTTC. This gives the protein CASSLRQGATYEQYF.

This clonotype has more than one count but fewer than ten. The gene calls are TRBV4-2 and TRBJ2-1; 7 bases are a match to TRBD1. Per the germline V gene, CDR1 is LGHNA and CDR2 is YNFKEQ. Unmatched junction bases numbered 11, after V lost 6 bases and J lost 9 bases. The CDR3 sequence is 14 residues long. Here the CDR3 DNA reads TGTGCCAGCAGTTTAGACAGGGCCGAAGGTGAGCAGTTCTTC. This translates into CASSLDRAEGEQFF.

There are a few counts of this clonotype. Here the CDR3 DNA reads TGCGCCAGCAGCTTGGGTACTAGCGTGGATACGCAGTATTTT. Translation: CASSLGTSVDTQYF. The chain recombines TRBV5-1 with TRBJ2-3; 7 nucleotides match TRBD2. Germline CDR1 SGHRS, CDR2 YFSETQ. V was clipped by 0 bases and J by 6 bases; unmatched bases: 4. The CDR3 length is 14 residues.

The table lists this clonotype with a count of one. This chain connects TRBV2 to TRBJ2-4, with 10 bases fitting TRBD2. The better agreement between TRBJ2-7 and the DNA end casts doubt on the J call. Germline lookup yields CDR1 SNHLY and CDR2 FYNNEI. This CDR3 has 15 residues. CDR3 sequence: CASSEVSGRAHEQYF. The CDR3 DNA reads TGTGCCAGCAGTGAAGTAAGCGGGAGGGCCCACGAGCAGTACTTC.

This clonotype was seen repeatedly, ten times or more. In DNA form, the CDR3 reads TGTGCCAGCAGCTCAGCCGGGACTCAGACCCAGTACTTC. Amino acid sequence: CASSSAGTQTQYF. The chain is built from TRBV7-9 and TRBJ2-5; perhaps TRBD2 as D (6 bases). This CDR3 is built from 13 residues. Germline loops: CDR1 SEHNR, CDR2 FQNEAQ (reference sequence). V gave up 4 bases and J gave up 6 bases, with 12 bases separating them.

This clonotype came up a few times. This rearrangement joins TRBV15 to TRBJ2-5; TRBD1 is a possible D gene (6 bases). The CDR3 extends over 14 amino acids. Looked up from germline, CDR1 is LNHNV and CDR2 is YYDKDF (reference sequence). Trimming shortened V by 3 bases and J by 2 bases, and 10 bases separated the two germline ends. The CDR3 protein is CATSRGTGQETQYF. In DNA, the CDR3 is TGTGCCACCAGCAGGGGTACAGGGCAAGAGACCCAGTACTTC.

V is TRBV6-1 and J is TRBJ2-7, with D tentatively TRBD1 (6 bases). Germline values: CDR1 MNHNS, CDR2 SASEGT. This CDR3 comprises 14 residues. The V end lost 3 bases, the J end lost 4 bases, and 13 bases lay between the germline ends. The CDR3 loop reads CASSDRGEGYEQYF. CDR3 sequence (DNA): TGTGCCAGCAGTGACAGGGGCGAGGGGTACGAGCAGTACTTC.

The chain uses TRBV29-1 and TRBJ1-5; 7 positions match TRBD1. The CDR3 runs 14 residues. Per the germline V gene, CDR1 is SQVTM and CDR2 is ANQGSEA. J lost 0 bases, V lost 6 bases, and 5 bases had no gene match. The CDR3 bases are TGCAGCGTAGAGACAGGGAATAGCAATCAGCCCCAGCATTTT. Amino acids: CSVETGNSNQPQHF.

This clonotype occurred a few times. J is TRBJ2-1 and V is TRBV7-2; possible D gene TRBD2, 5 bases. CDR1 and CDR2 from the germline V gene are SGHTA and FQGNSA. The V and J ends lost 6 bases and 7 bases respectively, with 19 bases between them. The CDR3 spans 15 residues. The CDR3 DNA reads as TGTGCCAGCAGAATCCCGGGGAATGAGAGGAATGAGCAGTTCTTC. Translating gives CASRIPGNERNEQFF.

This sequence joins TRBV15 and TRBJ2-7; TRBD2 agrees at 7 bases. Per germline, CDR1 LNHNV and CDR2 YYDKDF (reference sequence). The CDR3 runs 14 residues. V lost 4 bases to trimming and J lost 5 bases; unmatched junction nucleotides: 8. CDR3 residues: CATSKAGPGDEQYF. Here the CDR3 DNA reads TGTGCCACCAGCAAAGCGGGACCCGGGGACGAGCAGTACTTC.